These T cell receptor beta chains were read from a single sample in a study of molecular identifiers for immune sequencing clone quantification. Via MiXCR, TCRdb re-called the PCR reads, giving one row per CDR3 protein. The profile shows around 460,000 distinct CDR3 sequences, over 20% of them singletons. Sequenced material: naive CD8+ T cells from blood, with Jurkat cell RNA spiked in. These receptors were collected from a human donor in good health. Some libraries in this study had Jurkat cell RNA spiked in. Each CDR3 is given with its conserved first and last residue. The D gene is left open where the match is weak. Rows may omit the clone size; those that give it use once, few, many or a size class.

J	size	V	D	CDR3	DNA
TRBJ1-5	few	TRBV19	NA	CASSIGYRSNQPQHF	TGTGCCAGTAGTATTGGGTACCGAAGCAATCAGCCCCAGCATTTT
TRBJ2-7	few	TRBV27	TRBD2	CASSLGAGVSYEQYF	TGTGCCAGCAGTTTAGGGGCGGGAGTATCCTACGAGCAGTACTTC
TRBJ2-7	many	TRBV28	TRBD1	CASRPGQTYEQYF	TGTGCCAGCAGGCCGGGACAGACCTACGAGCAGTACTTC
TRBJ2-7	NA	TRBV5-1	NA	CGSSPTGYEQYF	TGCGGCAGCAGCCCAACTGGCTACGAGCAGTACTTC
TRBJ2-7	NA	TRBV10-3	TRBD1	CAISESGTGQDEQYF	TGTGCCATCAGTGAGTCCGGGACAGGGCAAGACGAGCAGTACTTC
TRBJ2-1	NA	TRBV13	TRBD2	CASSSGGLAGDEQFF	TGTGCCAGCAGCTCCGGGGGACTAGCGGGAGATGAGCAGTTCTTC
TRBJ2-7	many	TRBV11-2	NA	CASSSTNQGQYF	TGTGCCAGCAGCTCCACAAACCAGGGGCAGTACTTC
TRBJ1-1	few	TRBV4-1	TRBD1	CASSPRQGEGNTEAFF	TGCGCCAGCAGCCCGAGACAGGGCGAAGGGAACACTGAAGCTTTCTTT
TRBJ2-7	NA	TRBV20-1	TRBD1	CSAIPPGTAIEQYF	TGCAGTGCTATTCCCCCCGGGACAGCCATAGAGCAGTACTTC
TRBJ1-1	many	TRBV20-1	NA	CSARSDSTNTEAFF	TGCAGTGCTAGATCAGACAGCACGAACACTGAAGCTTTCTTT
TRBJ2-7	NA	TRBV24-1	NA	CATRDSSSYEQYF	TGTGCCACCCGGGATTCCAGCTCCTACGAGCAGTACTTC
TRBJ2-3	many	TRBV29-1	NA	CSVDGPVDTDTQYF	TGCAGCGTTGACGGGCCCGTGGACACAGATACGCAGTATTTT
TRBJ2-7	NA	TRBV4-3	NA	CASSQGPGPGYYEQYF	TGCGCCAGCAGCCAAGGTCCGGGCCCTGGATACTACGAGCAGTACTTC
TRBJ2-7	many	TRBV13	NA	CASSPGGQTYEQYF	TGTGCCAGCAGCCCGGGAGGACAGACTTACGAGCAGTACTTC
TRBJ1-6	few	TRBV4-3	NA	CASSQEAAFSSYNSPLHF	TGCGCCAGCAGCCAAGAAGCTGCCTTCTCCTCCTATAATTCACCCCTCCACTTT
TRBJ2-7	many	TRBV20-1	NA	CSARDMGLGGYEQYF	TGCAGTGCTAGAGATATGGGGCTCGGCGGCTACGAGCAGTACTTC
TRBJ1-1	many	TRBV7-9	NA	CASSGGGTEAFF	TGTGCCAGCTCAGGTGGAGGCACTGAAGCTTTCTTT
TRBJ2-2	NA	TRBV2	TRBD2	CASRRTSERNTGELFF	TGTGCCAGCAGACGAACTAGCGAGAGAAACACCGGGGAGCTGTTTTTT
TRBJ2-3	few	TRBV18	NA	CASSPGPADTQYF	TGTGCCAGCTCCCCGGGCCCGGCAGATACGCAGTATTTT
TRBJ2-7	many	TRBV27	NA	CASRPVAHQPYEQYF	TGTGCCAGCAGACCCGTAGCTCACCAACCTTACGAGCAGTACTTC
TRBJ1-5	many	TRBV28	TRBD1	CASSPTGVSVQPQHF	TGTGCCAGCAGTCCGACAGGGGTGAGTGTACAGCCCCAGCATTTT
TRBJ1-5	many	TRBV28	NA	CASSLELDSNQPQHF	TGTGCCAGCAGTTTAGAGCTGGATAGCAATCAGCCCCAGCATTTT
TRBJ2-7	NA	TRBV11-2	TRBD1	CASSLEPDRCYF	TGTGCCAGCAGCTTAGAGCCGGACAGGTGCTACTTC
TRBJ2-7	NA	TRBV20-1	TRBD2	CSANKLQPGLGTYEQCF	TGCAGTGCCAATAAACTTCAGCCCGGACTAGGAACCTACGAGCAGTGCTTC
TRBJ2-1	many	TRBV29-1	NA	CSVVAVPPSYNEQFF	TGCAGCGTTGTCGCTGTACCCCCCTCCTACAATGAGCAGTTCTTC
TRBJ1-3	many	TRBV20-1	NA	CSASDPRAGNTIYF	TGCAGTGCTTCCGACCCGAGGGCTGGAAACACCATATATTTT
TRBJ2-7	few	TRBV12-3/TRBV12-4	TRBD2	CASSRPGGVYEQYF	TGTGCCAGCAGCCGACCGGGAGGGGTATACGAGCAGTACTTC
TRBJ2-7	many	TRBV29-1	NA	CSVEGSDDYEQYF	TGCAGCGTTGAAGGCAGTGACGACTACGAGCAGTACTTC
TRBJ1-4	NA	TRBV18	NA	CASSLGTAPREKLFF	TGTGCCAGCTCCCTCGGAACCGCCCCGCGGGAAAAACTGTTTTTT
TRBJ2-1	NA	TRBV24-1	NA	CATSDSEAGSSYNEQFF	TGTGCCACCAGTGACTCAGAGGCAGGGAGCTCCTACAATGAGCAGTTCTTC
TRBJ2-7	NA	TRBV7-7	TRBD2	CASSPSGGHEQYF	TGTGCCAGCAGTCCTAGCGGGGGTCACGAGCAGTACTTC
TRBJ1-4	NA	TRBV7-9	NA	CASSLTDQNEKLFF	TGTGCCAGCAGCCTGACAGATCAAAATGAAAAACTGTTTTTT
TRBJ2-3	many	TRBV19	TRBD2	CASSMTSGRTDTQYF	TGTGCCAGTAGTATGACTAGCGGGAGGACAGATACGCAGTATTTT
TRBJ1-6	NA	TRBV7-2	TRBD1	CASSLLGQGVYNSPLHF	TGTGCCAGCAGCCTATTGGGACAGGGGGTTTATAATTCACCCCTCCACTTT
TRBJ1-1	NA	TRBV5-4	NA	CAILQGGSRDTEAFF	TGTGCCATTCTTCAGGGAGGGTCTAGGGACACTGAAGCTTTCTTT
TRBJ1-5	once	TRBV20-1	NA	CSARPRGRGAPPQHF	TGCAGTGCTAGACCCCGCGGACGGGGGGCGCCGCCCCAGCATTTT
TRBJ2-1	NA	TRBV11-2	NA	CASSAHRAREGNEQFF	TGTGCCAGCAGCGCCCACAGGGCGCGCGAGGGCAATGAGCAGTTCTTC
TRBJ2-3	many	TRBV7-6	NA	CASSLQAGVLTDTQYF	TGTGCCAGCAGCTTACAGGCTGGGGTCCTCACAGATACGCAGTATTTT
TRBJ2-2	few	TRBV18	TRBD2	CASSLTSGRNTGELFF	TGTGCCAGCTCACTCACTAGCGGGAGAAACACCGGGGAGCTGTTTTTT
TRBJ2-7	many	TRBV27	TRBD1	CASSQGQGSTYEQYF	TGTGCCAGCAGTCAGGGACAGGGTAGCACCTACGAGCAGTACTTC
TRBJ1-4	NA	TRBV28	NA	CASSFGGYTNEKLFF	TGTGCCAGCAGTTTTGGGGGGTACACTAATGAAAAACTGTTTTTT
TRBJ1-6	many	TRBV7-2	NA	CASSLAWTDSPLHF	TGTGCCAGCAGCTTAGCTTGGACGGATTCACCCCTCCACTTT
TRBJ2-3	many	TRBV6-5	NA	CASSYSMVGPQYF	TGTGCCAGCAGTTACTCAATGGTAGGGCCGCAGTATTTT
TRBJ1-4	many	TRBV29-1	NA	CSVRDGLNEKLFF	TGCAGCGTCAGGGACGGACTCAATGAAAAACTGTTTTTT
TRBJ1-4	few	TRBV12-3/TRBV12-4	NA	CASSPAAGAQSEKLFF	TGTGCCAGCAGTCCGGCCGCCGGCGCGCAGTCTGAAAAACTGTTTTTT
TRBJ2-2	NA	TRBV12-3/TRBV12-4	NA	CASSLSPGVAGELFF	TGTGCCAGCAGTTTATCCCCGGGGGTGGCCGGGGAGCTGTTTTTT
TRBJ2-3	NA	TRBV18	NA	CASSPAPRDTDTQYF	TGTGCCAGCTCACCGGCACCCAGGGACACAGATACGCAGTATTTT
TRBJ2-3	many	TRBV6-2/TRBV6-3	NA	CASQHWGSTDTQYF	TGTGCCAGCCAACACTGGGGCAGCACAGATACGCAGTATTTT
TRBJ2-5	NA	TRBV19	NA	CASSIARALDQETQYF	TGTGCCAGTAGTATTGCCAGGGCCTTAGACCAAGAGACCCAGTACTTC
TRBJ1-1	many	TRBV4-1	NA	CASSRRGGAGTEAFF	TGCGCCAGCAGCCGGAGGGGGGGCGCTGGCACTGAAGCTTTCTTT
TRBJ2-2	few	TRBV20-1	TRBD2	CSARGTSGSWNTGELFF	TGCAGTGCTAGGGGGACTAGCGGGAGTTGGAACACCGGGGAGCTGTTTTTT
TRBJ2-7	NA	TRBV6-2/TRBV6-3	NA	CASSTHEDPSYEQYF	TGTGCCAGCAGTACCCACGAGGACCCCTCCTACGAGCAGTACTTC
TRBJ1-1	NA	TRBV4-2	NA	CASSQDPFLGAVNTEAFF	TGTGCCAGCAGCCAAGACCCCTTTCTAGGGGCTGTGAACACTGAAGCTTTCTTT
TRBJ2-1	NA	TRBV20-1	TRBD2	CSARDPTSGAYNEQFF	TGCAGTGCTAGAGATCCCACTAGCGGGGCCTACAATGAGCAGTTCTTC
TRBJ2-5	few	TRBV7-9	NA	CASGGLDLSPMAQYF	TGTGCCAGTGGGGGGCTTGACCTGTCTCCGATGGCCCAGTACTTC
TRBJ1-2	many	TRBV7-9	TRBD1	CASSLAVRGPYGYTF	TGTGCCAGCAGCTTAGCGGTCAGGGGGCCTTATGGCTACACCTTC
TRBJ1-2	few	TRBV4-1	NA	CASSQVLGEGYGYTF	TGCGCCAGCAGCCAAGTTCTAGGGGAGGGCTATGGCTACACCTTC
TRBJ2-3	few	TRBV11-2	TRBD2	CASSPGRGLDTQYF	TGTGCCAGCAGCCCCGGGAGGGGTCTAGATACGCAGTATTTT
TRBJ1-1	many	TRBV5-6	NA	CASSQDWGNGVNTEAFF	TGTGCCAGCAGCCAGGATTGGGGCAACGGTGTTAACACTGAAGCTTTCTTT